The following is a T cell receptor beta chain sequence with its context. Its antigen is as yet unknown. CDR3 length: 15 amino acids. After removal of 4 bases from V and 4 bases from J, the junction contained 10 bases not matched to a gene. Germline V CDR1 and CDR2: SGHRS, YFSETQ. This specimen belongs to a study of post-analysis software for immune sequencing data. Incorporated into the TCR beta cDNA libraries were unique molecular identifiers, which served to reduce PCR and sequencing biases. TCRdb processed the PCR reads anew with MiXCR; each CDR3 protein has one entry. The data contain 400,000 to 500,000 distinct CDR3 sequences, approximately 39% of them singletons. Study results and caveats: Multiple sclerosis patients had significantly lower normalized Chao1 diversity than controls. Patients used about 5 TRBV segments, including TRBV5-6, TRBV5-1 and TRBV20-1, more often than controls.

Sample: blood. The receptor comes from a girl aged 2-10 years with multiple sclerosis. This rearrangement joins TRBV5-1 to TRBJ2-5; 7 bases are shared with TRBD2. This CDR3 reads CASSPRPGRGETQYF. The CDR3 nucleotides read TGCGCCAGCAGCCCAAGGCCGGGGAGGGGAGAGACCCAGTACTTC.